This entry lists 16 T cell receptor beta chains sequenced from one sample in a study of TIL therapy for anti-PD-1-resistant metastatic lung cancer. Time point in this sample: pre-treatment sample, taken before nivolumab and TIL therapy. The immunoSEQ assay was v3. The method was immunoSEQ multiplex PCR; TCRdb's version includes in-frame clones alone and lacks a portion of them. The repertoire holds about 50,000 clones, with 86% as singletons. Source: blood, taken at baseline. Receptors originate from a person between 30 and 80 years old with non-small cell lung cancer.

The chain employs TRBV3-1 (or the pseudogene TRBV3-2) and TRBJ2-3, with D unclear. The germline gives CDR1 LGHDT, CDR2 YNNKEL (reference sequence). The ends were cut back, 7 bases at V and 0 bases at J, with 20 bases in the middle. This CDR3 spans 17 amino acids. The DNA of the CDR3 is TGTGCCAGCACCAAGTTGGACCGCGCCGGTAGCACAGATACGCAGTATTTT. This gives the protein CASTKLDRAGSTDTQYF.

The genes are TRBV19 and TRBJ2-2; D is unclear. V gave up 3 bases and J gave up 4 bases, with 9 bases separating them. The CDR3 consists of 14 residues. The germline V gene has CDR1 LNHDA and CDR2 SQIVND (reference sequence). CDR3: CASSIDKATGELFF. The CDR3 DNA reads TGTGCCAGTAGTATCGACAAGGCCACCGGGGAGCTGTTTTTT. Combining the CDR3 with reference TRBV19 and TRBJ2-2 gives the whole variable domain DGGITQSPKYLFRKEGQNVTLSCEQNLNHDAMYWYRQDPGQGLRLIYYSQIVNDFQKGDIAEGYSVSREKKESFPLTVTSAQKNPTAFYLCASSIDKATGELFFGEGSRLTVL.

This chain uses TRBV5-6 with TRBJ2-5, with 9 positions matching TRBD1. The CDR3 has 15 amino acids. Germline V gives CDR1 SGHDT, CDR2 YYEEEE. V was clipped by 3 bases and J by 4 bases; unmatched bases: 7. CDR3 amino acids: CASSSTGGGRETQYF. The CDR3 coding sequence is TGTGCCAGCAGCTCGACAGGGGGGGGACGAGAGACCCAGTACTTC.

The chain is built from TRBV2 and TRBJ2-7; 7 positions agree with TRBD1. The CDR3 sequence is 13 residues long. CDR1 and CDR2 from the germline V gene are SNHLY and FYNNEI. The V and J ends lost 8 bases and 0 bases, in that order; junction bases with no gene match: 4. The CDR3 reads CASQTGTSYEQYF. The CDR3 DNA reads TGTGCCAGCCAGACAGGGACCTCCTACGAGCAGTACTTC.

This sequence joins TRBV7-2 and TRBJ2-7; a weak D match, TRBD1 (5 bases). Looked up from germline, CDR1 is SGHTA and CDR2 is FQGNSA. The V end lost 1 base, the J end lost 9 bases, and 16 bases lay between the germline ends. The CDR3 has 14 amino acids. The CDR3 DNA is TGTGCCAGCAGCTTAGAAGTCACAGGTCAAAGGCAGTACTTC. Protein sequence: CASSLEVTGQRQYF.

This rearrangement joins TRBV27 to TRBJ2-7, with 9 bases that match TRBD1. The ends lost 3 bases at V and 2 bases at J; junction bases unmatched: 2. Germline V CDR1 and CDR2: MNHEY, SMNVEV (reference sequence). CDR3 size: 14 residues. CDR3 amino acids: CASSFTGGAYEQYF. CDR3 nucleotides: TGTGCCAGCAGTTTCACAGGGGGCGCCTACGAGCAGTACTTC.

This clone has more than one count but fewer than ten. The chain links TRBV4-2 to TRBJ1-5, with 7 nucleotides matching TRBD1. Germline CDR1 is LGHNA and CDR2 is YNFKEQ. The CDR3 covers 15 residues. Unmatched junction bases numbered 3, after V lost 2 bases and J lost 2 bases. The CDR3 sequence is CASSQSGGGNQPQHF. CDR3 sequence (DNA): TGTGCCAGCAGCCAATCAGGGGGAGGCAATCAGCCCCAGCATTTT.

The chain joins TRBV19 to TRBJ1-6; 10 bases agree with TRBD1. The CDR3 consists of 16 residues. Germline assignment: CDR1 LNHDA and CDR2 SQIVND (reference sequence). J lost 5 bases, V lost 5 bases, and 6 bases had no gene match. CDR3 bases: TGTGCCAGTAGTCGACGGGACAGGGGAAATAATTCACCCCTCCACTTT. Translating it yields CASSRRDRGNNSPLHF.

This clone was found a few times. V is TRBV14 and J is TRBJ2-3; TRBD2 matches at 7 bases. CDR3 length equals 17 residues. The trim removed 4 bases at V and 3 bases at J, leaving 13 bases unmatched. Germline V lookup: CDR1 SGHDN, CDR2 FVKESK. The CDR3 nucleotides are TGTGCCAGCAGCCCACATCCAGCGGGAACTTTGACAGATACGCAGTATTTT. Amino acids: CASSPHPAGTLTDTQYF.

This sequence joins TRBV6-5 and TRBJ2-5, with TRBD2 matching over 7 bases. V lost 1 base to trimming and J lost 2 bases; unmatched junction nucleotides: 7. CDR1 and CDR2 (germline): MNHEY, SVGAGI. This CDR3 contains 16 residues. Written as DNA, the CDR3 is TGTGCCAGCAGTTACTGGGTGGCGGGGGTGCAAGAGACCCAGTACTTC. It yields the protein CASSYWVAGVQETQYF.

V and J are TRBV5-1 and TRBJ2-7; 9 positions match TRBD2. This CDR3 contains 15 residues. The V gene end was trimmed by 1 base and the J gene end by 6 bases; junction bases not matched to a gene: 8. Germline V gives CDR1 SGHRS, CDR2 YFSETQ. The CDR3 bases are TGCGCCAGCAGCTTGCTCCCTAGCGGGGATTCCGAGCAGTACTTC. It yields the protein CASSLLPSGDSEQYF.

The chain carries TRBV12-3 or TRBV12-4 and TRBJ2-5, with 8 bases identical to TRBD2. With 10 bases clipped from V and 5 bases from J, the junction kept 6 bases outside the gene matches. The CDR3 length is 12 residues. As DNA, the CDR3 is TGTGCCACCAGGGGCGGGGGGGAGACCCAGTACTTC. Translated: CATRGGGETQYF.

Worth noting for this clone: The sample holds other DNA sequences that translate to the same CDR3. J is TRBJ1-1 and V is TRBV9; tentatively, D is TRBD1 (5 bases). The germline CDR1 and CDR2 sequences are SGDLS and YYNGEE. The CDR3 is made up of 13 amino acids. Trimming stripped 4 bases from V and 5 bases from J, with 12 bases between. The CDR3 sequence is CASSLGGGTEAFF. DNA for the CDR3: TGTGCCAGCAGCCTCGGGGGAGGGACTGAAGCTTTCTTT.

V is TRBV5-6 and J is TRBJ2-5; no reliable D call. The CDR3 is 11 amino acids. The V gene lost 1 base and the J gene lost 2 bases, with 0 bases spanning the gap. CDR1 is SGHDT and CDR2 is YYEEEE in the germline V gene. DNA of the CDR3: TGTGCCAGCAGCTTGCAAGAGACCCAGTACTTC. This sequence encodes CASSLQETQYF.

The chain carries TRBV7-9 and TRBJ2-3, with TRBD2 identical over 15 bases. Germline loops: CDR1 SEHNR, CDR2 FQNEAQ (reference sequence). The CDR3 runs to 18 residues. Trimming took 5 bases from V and 3 from J; bases not matched to a gene: 9. The CDR3 nucleotides read TGTGCCAGCAGCCCGGGACTAGCGGGGGGTGGATCAACAGATACGCAGTATTTT. It is translated as CASSPGLAGGGSTDTQYF.

The CDR3 protein is CASSFSGQPYNEQFF. In nucleotides, the CDR3 is TGTGCCAGCAGCTTCTCCGGTCAGCCTTACAATGAGCAGTTCTTC. V gene TRBV5-6 combines with J gene TRBJ2-1; D gene unclear. The CDR3 totals 15 residues. Germline CDR1 SGHDT, CDR2 YYEEEE. The V and J ends lost 2 bases and 4 bases respectively, with 13 bases between them. Supplemented by reference TRBV5-6 and TRBJ2-1, the full variable domain reads DAGVTQSPTHLIKTRGQQVTLRCSPKSGHDTVSWYQQALGQGPQFIFQYYEEEERQRGNFPDRFSGHQFPNYSSELNVNALLLGDSALYLCASSFSGQPYNEQFFGPGTRLTVL.